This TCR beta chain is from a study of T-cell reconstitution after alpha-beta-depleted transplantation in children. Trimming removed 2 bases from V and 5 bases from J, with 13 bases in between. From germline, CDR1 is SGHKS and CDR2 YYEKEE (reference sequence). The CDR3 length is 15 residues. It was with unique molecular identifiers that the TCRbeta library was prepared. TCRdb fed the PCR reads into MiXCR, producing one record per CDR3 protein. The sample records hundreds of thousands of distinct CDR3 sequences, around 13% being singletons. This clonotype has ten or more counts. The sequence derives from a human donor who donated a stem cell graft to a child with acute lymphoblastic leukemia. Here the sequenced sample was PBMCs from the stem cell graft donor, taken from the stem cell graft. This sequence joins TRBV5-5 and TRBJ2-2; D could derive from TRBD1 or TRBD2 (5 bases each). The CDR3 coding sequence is TGTGCCAGCAGCTTTGAGGGGCATAGTACCGGGGAGCTGTTTTTT. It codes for CASSFEGHSTGELFF.